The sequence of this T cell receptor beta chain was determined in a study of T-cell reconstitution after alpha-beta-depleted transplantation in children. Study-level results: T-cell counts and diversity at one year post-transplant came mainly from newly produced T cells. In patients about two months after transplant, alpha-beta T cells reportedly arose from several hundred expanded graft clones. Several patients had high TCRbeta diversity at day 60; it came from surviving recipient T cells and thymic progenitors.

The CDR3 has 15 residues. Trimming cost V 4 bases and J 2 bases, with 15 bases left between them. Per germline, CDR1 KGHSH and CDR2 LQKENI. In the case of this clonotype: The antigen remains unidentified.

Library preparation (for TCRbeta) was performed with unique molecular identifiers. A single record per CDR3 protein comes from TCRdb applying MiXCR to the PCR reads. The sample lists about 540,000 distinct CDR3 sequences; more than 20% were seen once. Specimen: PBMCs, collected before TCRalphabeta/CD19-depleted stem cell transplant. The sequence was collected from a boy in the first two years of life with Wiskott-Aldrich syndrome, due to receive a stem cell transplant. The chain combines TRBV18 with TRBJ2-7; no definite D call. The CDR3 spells CASSRAYGGAYEQYF. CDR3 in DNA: TGTGCCAGCTCACGAGCTTACGGCGGAGCCTACGAGCAGTACTTC. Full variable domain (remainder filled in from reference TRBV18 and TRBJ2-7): NAGVMQNPRHLVRRRGQEARLRCSPMKGHSHVYWYRQLPEEGLKFMVYLQKENIIDESGMPKERFSAEFPKEGPSILRIQQVVRGDSAAYFCASSRAYGGAYEQYFGPGTRLTVT.